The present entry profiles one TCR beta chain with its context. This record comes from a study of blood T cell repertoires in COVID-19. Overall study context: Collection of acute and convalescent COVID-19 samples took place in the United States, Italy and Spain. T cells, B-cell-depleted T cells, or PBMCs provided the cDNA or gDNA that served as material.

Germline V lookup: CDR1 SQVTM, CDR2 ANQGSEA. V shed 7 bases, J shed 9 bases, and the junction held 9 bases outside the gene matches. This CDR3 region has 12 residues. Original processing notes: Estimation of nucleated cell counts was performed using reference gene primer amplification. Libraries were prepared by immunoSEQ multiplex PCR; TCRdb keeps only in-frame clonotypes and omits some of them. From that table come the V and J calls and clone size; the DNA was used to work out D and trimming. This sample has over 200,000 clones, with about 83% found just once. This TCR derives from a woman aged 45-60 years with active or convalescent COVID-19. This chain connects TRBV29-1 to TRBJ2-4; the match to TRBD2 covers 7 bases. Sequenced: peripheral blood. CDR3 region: CSAHLGGSIQYF. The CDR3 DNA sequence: TGCAGCGCCCACCTGGGGGGGAGCATTCAGTACTTC.